This TCR beta chain was profiled in a study of T-cell memory formation after mild COVID-19. Study information: TCR clusters were largely donor specific.

TCRdb re-called the 5' RACE reads with MiXCR, one entry per CDR3 protein. This table has 350,000 to 450,000 distinct CDR3 sequences, approximately 24% appearing once. At least ten counts were recorded for this clonotype. The target antigen is unknown. Findings of the study overall: While clones contracting from day 15 to 85 were balanced between CD4 and CD8, later expanders leaned CD4+. A second wave of clones peaked on day 37, and their SARS-CoV-2 specificity went unconfirmed. Some responding clones appeared in pre-infection memory, suggesting cross-reactive memory joined.

The TCR sequence derives from an adult woman who had mild COVID-19 (a few samples of this study predate the infection). Cell type and time point are not known. The sequencing input was PBMCs or a T cell subset sorted from them (not recorded which).

In nucleotides, the CDR3 is TGTGCCAGCAGCTCGGGCGGTGTGGTGGGGAAAGAGACCCAGTACTTC. Translating gives CASSSGGVVGKETQYF. The chain recombines TRBV11-2 with TRBJ2-5; no reliable D call. The CDR3 length is 16 residues. Germline CDR1 SGHAT, CDR2 FQNNGV. V lost 4 bases, J lost 3 bases, and 18 bases lay in between.